This TCR beta chain was recovered during a study of T cells after yellow fever vaccination. Study as a whole: Those fractions that held only low numbers of cells were prepared using the SMART-Seq v4 Ultra Low Input RNA kit. Study conclusions and caveats: Clones from primary vaccination mostly reappeared after the booster (less than 98% CD4, approximately 91% CD8). High-abundance clonotypes from the bulk population could contaminate FACS-sorted repertoires.

Generation of TCR cDNA used 5'RACE template switching (which added a universal primer site and UMIs). Each CDR3 protein gets one entry after TCRdb re-called the 5' RACE reads with MiXCR. The data contain 300,000 to 350,000 distinct CDR3 sequences, around 3.9% of them seen just once; the ten biggest clones take up approximately 24%. Remarks on this clonotype: Its antigen remains unidentified. A much larger clone differs from this one at a single base, so this may be a read error.

This CDR3 has 15 amino acids. CDR1 is MDHEN and CDR2 is SYDVKM in the germline V gene. V was clipped by 2 bases and J by 6 bases, with 13 bases between them. This rearrangement joins TRBV28 to TRBJ2-2, with TRBD1 as a possible D gene (6 bases). The source of this sequence is a man between 18 and 29 years old who received the YFV17D yellow fever vaccine. The sample here was PBMCs, taken 5 days after the yellow fever booster vaccination. CDR3 sequence reads: CASSLRLEGAGELFF. The CDR3 bases are TGTGCCAGCAGTTTAAGGCTAGAGGGGGCCGGGGAGCTGTTTTTT.